This TCR beta chain is drawn from a study of multiple sclerosis patients with progressive multifocal leukoencephalopathy. Libraries were prepared by immunoSEQ multiplex PCR; TCRdb keeps only in-frame clonotypes and omits some of them. The sample lists approximately 35,000 clones, roughly 87% occurring once. V shed 0 bases and J shed 8 bases, with 14 bases lying between them. Germline assignment: CDR1 MNHNS and CDR2 SASEGT. The length of the CDR3 is 15 residues. Time point reported: time of PML onset. After roughly 15 to 60 months on natalizumab, the natalizumab-treated patients developed PML. The sequenced sample was PBMCs, obtained from a patient treated with natalizumab. The TCR originated in a human donor with progressive multifocal leukoencephalopathy. The chain uses TRBV6-1 and TRBJ2-1; D gene ambiguous. The CDR3 region has the DNA TGTGCCAGCAGTGAAGCCATCCTGATGAGTGATGAGCAGTTCTTC. It codes for CASSEAILMSDEQFF.